One T cell receptor beta chain is described in this entry. Trimming left V 0 bases short and J 0 bases short, with 9 bases between. This CDR3 has 16 residues. In germline, CDR1 is PRHDT, CDR2 FYEKMQ (reference sequence). This record comes from a study of blood T cell repertoires in COVID-19. Here immunoSEQ multiplex PCR was the method, and the copy in TCRdb shows in-frame clones only, minus some. The sample holds around 100,000 clones; approximately 84% are singletons and the top ten take around 1.5%. Material: peripheral blood. The receptor was derived from a man aged 50-60 years with acute or convalescent COVID-19. This sequence joins TRBV13 and TRBJ1-3; D gene ambiguous. CDR3 loop: CASSLGNNPSGNTIYF. The CDR3 DNA is TGTGCCAGCAGCTTAGGAAACAACCCCTCTGGAAACACCATATATTTT.